The 18 T cell receptor beta chains listed next were all sequenced from one sample in a study of cytomegalovirus exposure and HLA in healthy donors. The PCR made use of 60 Vbeta and 13 Jbeta primers. Produced via immunoSEQ multiplex PCR; TCRdb's table is partial and in-frame only. The sample lists about 200,000 clones; approximately 78% were seen once. Sequences were obtained from PBMCs. The receptors derive from a male donor in good health and CMV-seronegative.

The chain links TRBV6-1 to TRBJ2-7; 12 positions match TRBD2. V lost 1 base to trimming and J lost 4 bases; unmatched junction nucleotides: 5. Germline CDR1 reads MNHNS; CDR2 reads SASEGT. This CDR3 has 16 amino acids. The CDR3 DNA follows: TGTGCCAGCAGTGAAGGACTAGCGGGAGTACGGTACGAGCAGTACTTC. This gives the protein CASSEGLAGVRYEQYF.

The chain has TRBV7-2 and TRBJ2-2, with 8 positions matching TRBD2. The CDR3 is 14 residues long. The V gene end was trimmed by 3 bases and the J gene end by 6 bases; junction bases not matched to a gene: 3. CDR1 SGHTA and CDR2 FQGNSA come from the germline V gene. CDR3 DNA: TGTGCCAGCAGCTTGGGAGCGGGGGCCGGGGAGCTGTTTTTT. It specifies CASSLGAGAGELFF.

V gene TRBV2 combines with J gene TRBJ2-1, with D possibly being TRBD2 (7 bases). The CDR3 consists of 14 residues. The germline CDR1 and CDR2 sequences are SNHLY and FYNNEI. Trimming shortened V by 6 bases and J by 6 bases, and 15 bases separated the two germline ends. In DNA, the CDR3 is TGTGCCAGCAGGGGGGCGGGAGAGGCCAATGAGCAGTTCTTC. Encoded protein: CASRGAGEANEQFF.

About this clone: A read error may produce the germline difference seen at one junction end. The chain has TRBV7-9 and TRBJ2-5; TRBD2 aligns across 11 bases. Germline V gene lookup returns CDR1 SEHNR and CDR2 FQNEAQ (reference sequence). This CDR3 has 15 amino acids. The CDR3 coding sequence is TGTTCCAGCTGCCTGGGACTAGCGGCGCAAGAGACCCAGTACTTC. Protein sequence: CSSCLGLAAQETQYF. Based on the CDR3 plus reference TRBV7-9 and TRBJ2-5, the full variable domain is DTGVSQNPRHKITKRGQNVTFRCDPISEHNRLYWYRQTLGQGPEFLTYFQNEAQLEKSRLLSDRFSAERPKGSFSTLEIQRTEQGDSAMYLCSSCLGLAAQETQYFGPGTRLLVL.

J is TRBJ2-7 and V is TRBV19; TRBD2 might be the D (6 bases). The CDR3 length is 14 residues. CDR1 and CDR2 (germline): LNHDA, SQIVND (reference sequence). The V end lost 5 bases, the J end lost 0 bases, and 11 bases lay between the germline ends. CDR3 in DNA: TGTGCCAGTAGTCTAGCGTCGAGCTCCTACGAGCAGTACTTC. This translates into CASSLASSSYEQYF.

In DNA, the CDR3 is TGTGCCAGCAGCGTAAGGGGACTGATGTCGGGGGATGGCTACACCTTC. The encoded protein is CASSVRGLMSGDGYTF. The chain joins TRBV9 to TRBJ1-2; TRBD1 might be the D (5 bases). V was cut by 1 base and J by 6 bases, with 19 bases left in between. The CDR3 runs 16 residues. Germline lookup yields CDR1 SGDLS and CDR2 YYNGEE.

The CDR3 bases are TGTGCCAGCAGCCCCGACAGGTCAGGGAACAATGAGCAGTTCTTC. Translating gives CASSPDRSGNNEQFF. The chain links TRBV11-2 to TRBJ2-1, with a tentative D call TRBD1 (6 bases). V was shortened by 5 bases and J by 5 bases, with 16 bases between the two germline ends. Germline CDR1 and CDR2: SGHAT and FQNNGV. The CDR3 spans 15 residues.

The chain has TRBV4-1 and TRBJ2-5; tentatively, D is TRBD2 (6 bases). The CDR3 is 14 amino acids. V gave up 4 bases and J gave up 5 bases, with 14 bases separating them. CDR1 is MGHRA and CDR2 is YSYEKL in the germline V gene. DNA of the CDR3: TGCGCCAGCAGCCTGGACTACTCGGGGGAGACCCAGTACTTC. This translates into CASSLDYSGETQYF.

The chain employs TRBV9 and TRBJ2-1, with 7 bases identical to TRBD2. J gave up 5 bases and V 5 bases, and 10 bases lay outside the gene matches. The CDR3 is 15 residues long. Germline lookup yields CDR1 SGDLS and CDR2 YYNGEE. The CDR3 sequence is CASREAGSNHNEQFF. The DNA of the CDR3 is TGTGCCAGCAGGGAAGCGGGATCAAACCACAATGAGCAGTTCTTC.

The rearrangement links TRBV7-2 to TRBJ1-3; D unresolved. The V end lost 3 bases, the J end lost 0 bases, and 12 bases lay between the germline ends. The CDR3 runs 16 residues. CDR1 and CDR2 (germline): SGHTA, FQGNSA. This chain's CDR3 is CASSFVSGLSGNTIYF. The CDR3 DNA follows: TGTGCCAGCAGCTTTGTCTCAGGCCTCTCTGGAAACACCATATATTTT.

This clone has only one observation. J is TRBJ2-3 and V is TRBV5-1; 12 nucleotides align to TRBD2. CDR3 length: 16 amino acids. Germline CDR1 is SGHRS and CDR2 is YFSETQ. V dropped 4 bases and J dropped 4; count of bases not matched to a gene: 7. The chain's CDR3 is CASSPEPSGGADTQYF. CDR3 bases: TGCGCCAGCAGCCCAGAACCTAGCGGGGGGGCAGATACGCAGTATTTT. The full variable domain, in which reference TRBV5-1 and TRBJ2-3 provide the parts outside the CDR3, is KAGVTQTPRYLIKTRGQQVTLSCSPISGHRSVSWYQQTPGQGLQFLFEYFSETQRNKGNFPGRFSGRQFSNSRSEMNVSTLELGDSALYLCASSPEPSGGADTQYFGPGTRLTVL.

This clone was seen a single time. The V and J genes are TRBV10-1 and TRBJ2-1; maybe TRBD2 (5 bases). V lost 0 bases to trimming and J lost 6 bases, with 9 bases between them. Per germline, CDR1 WNHNN and CDR2 SYGVQD (reference sequence). This CDR3 is built from 14 residues. This CDR3 reads CASSESVRGNEQFF. CDR3 DNA sequence: TGCGCCAGCAGTGAGTCGGTTCGGGGCAATGAGCAGTTCTTC.

In the case of this clone: At the DNA level, this CDR3 is encoded by other sequences in the same sample as well. The chain has TRBV19 and TRBJ1-5; D ambiguous. Germline CDR1 and CDR2: LNHDA and SQIVND (reference sequence). The CDR3 has 13 residues. The V end was cut by 6 bases, the J end by 2 bases, with 8 bases between. CDR3: CASSAGGNQPQHF. Written as DNA, the CDR3 is TGTGCCAGTAGCGCAGGTGGCAATCAGCCCCAGCATTTT. The variable domain in full, with the rest retrieved from reference TRBV19 and TRBJ1-5, is DGGITQSPKYLFRKEGQNVTLSCEQNLNHDAMYWYRQDPGQGLRLIYYSQIVNDFQKGDIAEGYSVSREKKESFPLTVTSAQKNPTAFYLCASSAGGNQPQHFGDGTRLSIL.

The chain uses TRBV10-3 and TRBJ2-1, with D possibly matching TRBD1 (5 bases). This CDR3 spans 12 amino acids. Between the trimmed V and J ends, which lost 5 bases and 8 bases, there was a span of 10 bases. CDR1 and CDR2 (germline): ENHRY, SYGVKD. CDR3 protein: CAISPIGDEQFF. CDR3 in DNA: TGTGCCATCAGTCCCATAGGGGATGAGCAGTTCTTC.

The rearrangement joins TRBV28 to TRBJ2-2; 7 bases are shared with TRBD1. Looked up from germline, CDR1 is MDHEN and CDR2 is SYDVKM. The trim removed 3 bases at V and 2 bases at J, leaving 6 bases unmatched. The CDR3 consists of 16 residues. The CDR3 loop is CASSLEQGFNTGELFF. The CDR3, as DNA: TGTGCCAGCAGTTTGGAACAGGGGTTCAACACCGGGGAGCTGTTTTTT. Variable domain in full (rest from reference TRBV28 and TRBJ2-2): DVKVTQSSRYLVKRTGEKVFLECVQDMDHENMFWYRQDPGLGLRLIYFSYDVKMKEKGDIPEGYSVSREKKERFSLILESASTNQTSMYLCASSLEQGFNTGELFFGEGSRLTVL.

The genes are TRBV7-9 and TRBJ1-2; the match to TRBD1 covers 8 bases. Looked up from germline, CDR1 is SEHNR and CDR2 is FQNEAQ (reference sequence). V lost 5 bases, J lost 4 bases, and 3 bases stayed unmatched. The CDR3 totals 13 residues. The CDR3 nucleotides read TGTGCCAGCAGCGCAGGGGGCGGCTATGGCTACACCTTC. Protein sequence: CASSAGGGYGYTF.

V usage is TRBV2 and J usage is TRBJ1-1, with a possible D match to TRBD1 (5 bases). This CDR3 has 12 residues. The germline V gene encodes CDR1 SNHLY and CDR2 FYNNEI. The V gene lost 6 bases and the J gene lost 5 bases, with 10 bases spanning the gap. DNA for the CDR3: TGTGCCAGCAGCGGACAAAGAACTGAAGCTTTCTTT. Translating it yields CASSGQRTEAFF. The variable domain in full, with the rest retrieved from reference TRBV2 and TRBJ1-1, is EPEVTQTPSHQVTQMGQEVILRCVPISNHLYFYWYRQILGQKVEFLVSFYNNEISEKSEIFDDQFSVERPDGSNFTLKIRSTKLEDSAMYFCASSGQRTEAFFGQGTRLTVV.

A single count supports this clone. This chain links TRBV11-3 with TRBJ2-5; no clear D gene. Germline CDR1 reads SGHNT; CDR2 reads YENEEA. There are 13 residues in the CDR3. V was clipped by 5 bases and J by 5 bases, with 12 bases between them. CDR3 loop: CASSPHPGETQYF. As DNA, the CDR3 is TGTGCCAGCAGCCCGCACCCCGGGGAGACCCAGTACTTC.